These T cell receptor beta chains were read from a single sample in a study of control samples from healthy donors and cancer patients. Assay used: immunoSEQ multiplex PCR; TCRdb lists only in-frame clones, some missing. Of 75,000 to 100,000 clones listed, roughly 89% are singletons. Input material: blood. The receptors were sampled from a man aged 50 or older in good health. Each CDR3 is given with its conserved first and last residue. The order of the fields is D gene, clone size, J gene, V gene, CDR3 DNA, CDR3 protein. D genes are given only for firm matches. Clone size, where shown, is once, few, many, or a class for clones that have expanded.

d_call: -
clone_size: once
j_call: TRBJ1-1
v_call: TRBV5-1
cdr3_nt: TGCGCCAGCAGACACGGACAGACTGAAGCTTTCTTT
cdr3_aa: CASRHGQTEAFF

d_call: -
clone_size: few
j_call: TRBJ1-1
v_call: TRBV18
cdr3_nt: TGTGCCAGCTCACTCGACATTGATACTGAAGCTTTCTTT
cdr3_aa: CASSLDIDTEAFF

d_call: -
clone_size: -
j_call: TRBJ1-1
v_call: TRBV4-1
cdr3_nt: TGCGCCAGCAGCCAAGGGGCCGGGACTGAAGCTTTCTTT
cdr3_aa: CASSQGAGTEAFF

d_call: -
clone_size: few
j_call: TRBJ1-1
v_call: TRBV2
cdr3_nt: TGTGCCAGCAGTGATGGGGGTTCGGGGAACACTGAAGCTTTCTTT
cdr3_aa: CASSDGGSGNTEAFF

d_call: TRBD2
clone_size: -
j_call: TRBJ2-7
v_call: TRBV7-8
cdr3_nt: TGTGCCAGCAGCCAACGTCGCGGAGCGGGGTCCTCCTACGAGCAGTACTTC
cdr3_aa: CASSQRRGAGSSYEQYF

d_call: TRBD2
clone_size: -
j_call: TRBJ2-3
v_call: TRBV20-1
cdr3_nt: TGCAGTGCTAGTGTACTAGCGGGGGGCCCCACAGATACGCAGTATTTT
cdr3_aa: CSASVLAGGPTDTQYF

d_call: -
clone_size: -
j_call: TRBJ2-5
v_call: TRBV5-6
cdr3_nt: TGTGCCAGCAGCTTCAACCAAGAGACCCAGTACTTC
cdr3_aa: CASSFNQETQYF

d_call: -
clone_size: -
j_call: TRBJ2-3
v_call: TRBV5-6
cdr3_nt: TGTGCCAGCAGTTATCCGGGACTCGCAGATACGCAGTATTTT
cdr3_aa: CASSYPGLADTQYF

d_call: TRBD2
clone_size: -
j_call: TRBJ2-2
v_call: TRBV6-1
cdr3_nt: TGTGCCAGCAGTGAAGCAGGATACGGGCTAGCGGGGGGTAACACCGGGGAGCTGTTTTTT
cdr3_aa: CASSEAGYGLAGGNTGELFF

d_call: TRBD1
clone_size: -
j_call: TRBJ1-5
v_call: TRBV24-1
cdr3_nt: TGTGCCACCAGTGATTTTAGACAGGGCGATCAGCCCCAGCATTTT
cdr3_aa: CATSDFRQGDQPQHF

d_call: TRBD2
clone_size: -
j_call: TRBJ2-3
v_call: TRBV10-3
cdr3_nt: TGTGCCATCAGTGCAGGACTAGCGGGGGCCTCGGGCACAGATACGCAGTATTTT
cdr3_aa: CAISAGLAGASGTDTQYF

d_call: -
clone_size: -
j_call: TRBJ1-6
v_call: TRBV6-5
cdr3_nt: TGTGCCAGCAGACCCGACACAGGGTACGGTTCACCCCTCCACTTT
cdr3_aa: CASRPDTGYGSPLHF

d_call: TRBD1
clone_size: -
j_call: TRBJ1-3
v_call: TRBV29-1
cdr3_nt: TGCAGCGTTGATCCCGGGACAGATGGAAACACCATATATTTT
cdr3_aa: CSVDPGTDGNTIYF

d_call: TRBD2
clone_size: -
j_call: TRBJ2-4
v_call: TRBV7-2
cdr3_nt: TGTGCCAGCAGCTTAGAGGGACTAGCGGGGGGCCTAAGGAACATTCAGTACTTC
cdr3_aa: CASSLEGLAGGLRNIQYF

d_call: -
clone_size: -
j_call: TRBJ2-7
v_call: TRBV10-3
cdr3_nt: TGTGCCATCAGTGAGTCAGGAGGCTACGAGCAGTACTTC
cdr3_aa: CAISESGGYEQYF

d_call: TRBD1
clone_size: -
j_call: TRBJ2-7
v_call: TRBV7-9
cdr3_nt: TGTGCCAGCAGCCCCGGACAGGGGAATGAGCAGTACTTC
cdr3_aa: CASSPGQGNEQYF

d_call: -
clone_size: -
j_call: TRBJ2-3
v_call: TRBV5-1
cdr3_nt: TGCGCCAGCAGCTTGGGGGACAGCGGGACGACAGATACGCAGTATTTT
cdr3_aa: CASSLGDSGTTDTQYF

d_call: -
clone_size: few
j_call: TRBJ2-7
v_call: TRBV14
cdr3_nt: TGTGCCAGCAGCCAAAAAGCAGAGTCCTACGAGCAGTACTTC
cdr3_aa: CASSQKAESYEQYF

d_call: -
clone_size: few
j_call: TRBJ1-2
v_call: TRBV5-1
cdr3_nt: TGCGCCAGCAGCAATGAACACGCAAACTATGGCTACACCTTC
cdr3_aa: CASSNEHANYGYTF

d_call: -
clone_size: -
j_call: TRBJ1-5
v_call: TRBV5-1
cdr3_nt: TGCGCCAGCAGCTTGGTGGGGGATAGCAATCAGCCCCAGCATTTT
cdr3_aa: CASSLVGDSNQPQHF

d_call: -
clone_size: -
j_call: TRBJ1-4
v_call: TRBV29-1
cdr3_nt: TGCAGCGTTGAAGTCGGGCAGCCCGGAAAACTGTTTTTT
cdr3_aa: CSVEVGQPGKLFF

d_call: -
clone_size: -
j_call: TRBJ2-3
v_call: TRBV3-1/TRBV3-2
cdr3_nt: TGTGCCAGCAGCCTGGGTGAAGGTGTAGGAGATACGCAGTATTTT
cdr3_aa: CASSLGEGVGDTQYF

d_call: TRBD1
clone_size: -
j_call: TRBJ1-2
v_call: TRBV6-2/TRBV6-3
cdr3_nt: TGTGCCAGCAGCTCCCACGGGACAGCGTTCTATGGCTACACCTTC
cdr3_aa: CASSSHGTAFYGYTF

d_call: TRBD1
clone_size: -
j_call: TRBJ1-4
v_call: TRBV2
cdr3_nt: TGTGCCAGCAGATTCGCCGGGACAGGTCGTGAAAAACTGTTTTTT
cdr3_aa: CASRFAGTGREKLFF

d_call: -
clone_size: -
j_call: TRBJ2-1
v_call: TRBV15
cdr3_nt: TGTGCCACCAGCGTTCGCACAGGGAATCGAAATGAGCAGTTCTTC
cdr3_aa: CATSVRTGNRNEQFF

d_call: -
clone_size: few
j_call: TRBJ2-7
v_call: TRBV27
cdr3_nt: TGTGCCAGCAGTTCGCAGGCGAGCTCCTACGAGCAGTACTTC
cdr3_aa: CASSSQASSYEQYF

d_call: -
clone_size: -
j_call: TRBJ1-1
v_call: TRBV7-9
cdr3_nt: TGTGCCAGCAGCACCCGACAGGATGGGACTGAAGCTTTCTTT
cdr3_aa: CASSTRQDGTEAFF

d_call: -
clone_size: -
j_call: TRBJ1-1
v_call: TRBV2
cdr3_nt: TGTGCCAGCCCCCGGGGCAGGGGAAGCGACGCTTTCTTT
cdr3_aa: CASPRGRGSDAFF

d_call: -
clone_size: -
j_call: TRBJ2-7
v_call: TRBV6-5
cdr3_nt: TGTGCCAGCTCCCAGCGGAACGGGCCCTACGAGCAGTACTTC
cdr3_aa: CASSQRNGPYEQYF

d_call: -
clone_size: -
j_call: TRBJ2-7
v_call: TRBV28
cdr3_nt: TGTGCCAGCAGTTTACAGCTCTACGAGCAGTACTTC
cdr3_aa: CASSLQLYEQYF

d_call: -
clone_size: -
j_call: TRBJ2-7
v_call: TRBV18
cdr3_nt: TGTGCCAGCTCACTCAGAGATGGTAACGAGCAGTACTTC
cdr3_aa: CASSLRDGNEQYF

d_call: TRBD1
clone_size: -
j_call: TRBJ2-7
v_call: TRBV5-1
cdr3_nt: TGCGCCAGCAGCCCCCGGGACAGTCAATTCTCCTACGAGCAGTACTTC
cdr3_aa: CASSPRDSQFSYEQYF

d_call: -
clone_size: -
j_call: TRBJ1-4
v_call: TRBV12-3/TRBV12-4
cdr3_nt: TGTGCCAGCAGTTTACGGCTCAATGAAAAACTGTTTTTT
cdr3_aa: CASSLRLNEKLFF

d_call: TRBD1
clone_size: -
j_call: TRBJ1-1
v_call: TRBV3-1/TRBV3-2
cdr3_nt: TGTGCCAGCAGCCGGGGACAGGGGAGACAAAACACTGAAGCTTTCTTT
cdr3_aa: CASSRGQGRQNTEAFF

d_call: -
clone_size: -
j_call: TRBJ2-7
v_call: TRBV29-1
cdr3_nt: TGCAGCGTTCTAGGTGCAGACTCCTACGAGCAGTACTTC
cdr3_aa: CSVLGADSYEQYF

d_call: -
clone_size: -
j_call: TRBJ2-1
v_call: TRBV27
cdr3_nt: TGTGCCACCGCGCTCAGGGCCTCAAGCTCCTACAATGAGCAGTTCTTC
cdr3_aa: CATALRASSSYNEQFF

d_call: TRBD1
clone_size: -
j_call: TRBJ2-4
v_call: TRBV6-1
cdr3_nt: TGTGCCAGCAGTGAAATAACAGGGGGATGGGATATGGCCAAAAACATTCAGTACTTC
cdr3_aa: CASSEITGGWDMAKNIQYF

d_call: TRBD1
clone_size: -
j_call: TRBJ2-3
v_call: TRBV13
cdr3_nt: TGTGCCAGCAGCTTGGTTCCCCTCGGACAGGGTGTGTCAGATACGCAGTATTTT
cdr3_aa: CASSLVPLGQGVSDTQYF

d_call: -
clone_size: -
j_call: TRBJ1-2
v_call: TRBV21-1
cdr3_nt: TGTGCCAGCATTCCGGGAAGGGGGTCCCCTAACTATGGCTACACCTTC
cdr3_aa: CASIPGRGSPNYGYTF

d_call: -
clone_size: -
j_call: TRBJ2-4
v_call: TRBV5-1
cdr3_nt: TGCGCCAGCAGCTACGGGCCACCAGAGGACATTCAGTACTTC
cdr3_aa: CASSYGPPEDIQYF

d_call: TRBD2
clone_size: -
j_call: TRBJ2-5
v_call: TRBV7-8
cdr3_nt: TGTGCCAGCAGCTTAGGGACTAGCTTTATGGAGACCCAGTACTTC
cdr3_aa: CASSLGTSFMETQYF

d_call: TRBD2
clone_size: -
j_call: TRBJ2-3
v_call: TRBV28
cdr3_nt: TGTGCCAGCAGTTTAGCGGGGGGCCAGAAGGATACGCAGTATTTT
cdr3_aa: CASSLAGGQKDTQYF

d_call: TRBD1
clone_size: few
j_call: TRBJ1-2
v_call: TRBV5-1
cdr3_nt: TGCGCCAGCAGCTTGGGAGCCGGGACAGGGGGCTCTAACTATGGCTACACCTTC
cdr3_aa: CASSLGAGTGGSNYGYTF

d_call: -
clone_size: -
j_call: TRBJ1-6
v_call: TRBV2
cdr3_nt: TGTGCCAGCACCAGAGAGTGGGGTTATTCACCCCTCCACTTT
cdr3_aa: CASTREWGYSPLHF

d_call: -
clone_size: once
j_call: TRBJ1-1
v_call: TRBV6-1
cdr3_nt: TGTGCCAGCAGTCCCTCGGGGGGGATGAACACTGAAGCTTTCTTT
cdr3_aa: CASSPSGGMNTEAFF

d_call: -
clone_size: -
j_call: TRBJ1-1
v_call: TRBV19
cdr3_nt: TGTGCCAGTAAACGCAGCTTAAACACTGAAGCTTTCTTT
cdr3_aa: CASKRSLNTEAFF

d_call: -
clone_size: -
j_call: TRBJ1-1
v_call: TRBV18
cdr3_nt: TGTGCCAGCTCACCAGGGGGGGGGTCTAACACTGAAGCTTTCTTT
cdr3_aa: CASSPGGGSNTEAFF

d_call: -
clone_size: -
j_call: TRBJ2-5
v_call: TRBV7-3
cdr3_nt: TGTGCCAGCAGCTTATCTAGCGAGGGGGCCCAGTACTTC
cdr3_aa: CASSLSSEGAQYF

d_call: -
clone_size: -
j_call: TRBJ1-2
v_call: TRBV7-9
cdr3_nt: TGTGCCAGCAGCCATCTCCAGGAAGCTAGGTATGGCTACACCTTC
cdr3_aa: CASSHLQEARYGYTF

d_call: -
clone_size: -
j_call: TRBJ1-1
v_call: TRBV12-3/TRBV12-4
cdr3_nt: TGTGCCAGCAGGAATAACGCTGAAGCTTTCTTT
cdr3_aa: CASRNNAEAFF

d_call: -
clone_size: -
j_call: TRBJ1-1
v_call: TRBV6-5
cdr3_nt: TGTGCCAGCAGTTACTCGAGGGGGGCGAACACTGAAGCTTTCTTT
cdr3_aa: CASSYSRGANTEAFF

d_call: -
clone_size: -
j_call: TRBJ1-1
v_call: TRBV9
cdr3_nt: TGTGCCAGCAGCGTAGATGGGGAGCGCGTGGCTTTCTTT
cdr3_aa: CASSVDGERVAFF

d_call: TRBD1
clone_size: -
j_call: TRBJ2-2
v_call: TRBV18
cdr3_nt: TGTGCCAGCTCGCCCGGGACAGGGAACTCCGGGGAGCTGTTTTTT
cdr3_aa: CASSPGTGNSGELFF

d_call: -
clone_size: -
j_call: TRBJ2-7
v_call: TRBV7-6
cdr3_nt: TGTGCCAGCAGCTTAGTCGGGGAACCCCTTGCCGAGCAGTACTTC
cdr3_aa: CASSLVGEPLAEQYF